The text below deals with one T cell receptor beta chain. The data are from a study of blood T cell repertoires in COVID-19. The V gene's germline CDR1 is DFQATT and CDR2 SNEGSKA (reference sequence). The CDR3 is made up of 14 amino acids. The ends were cut back, 3 bases at V and 0 bases at J, with 9 bases in the middle. TCRdb's table, derived via immunoSEQ multiplex PCR, lists solely in-frame clones and lacks some. Here the sample spans more than 80,000 clones, about 83% being singletons. This receptor was obtained from a woman in her fifties or sixties with COVID-19, enrolled during active disease. The chain is built from TRBV20-1 and TRBJ1-3; unclear D gene. Sequencing was performed on peripheral blood. The CDR3 protein is CSASPGDSGNTIYF. CDR3 in DNA: TGCAGTGCTAGTCCCGGGGACTCTGGAAACACCATATATTTT.